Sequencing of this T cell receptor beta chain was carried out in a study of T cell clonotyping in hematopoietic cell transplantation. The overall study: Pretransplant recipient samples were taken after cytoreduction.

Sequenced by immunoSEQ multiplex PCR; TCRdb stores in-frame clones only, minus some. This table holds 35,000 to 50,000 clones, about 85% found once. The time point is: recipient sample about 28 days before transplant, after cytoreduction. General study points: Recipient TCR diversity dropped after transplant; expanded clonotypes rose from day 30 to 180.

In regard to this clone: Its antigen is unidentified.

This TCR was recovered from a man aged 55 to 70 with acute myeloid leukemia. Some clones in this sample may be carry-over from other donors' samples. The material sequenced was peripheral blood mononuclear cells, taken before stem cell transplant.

For the CDR3, the DNA is TGTGCCAGCAACGAGCCGGGACAGGGGTTTTCCGAGCAGTACTTC. It is translated as CASNEPGQGFSEQYF. The V and J genes are TRBV7-9 and TRBJ2-7; 10 bases align to TRBD1. In germline, CDR1 is SEHNR, CDR2 FQNEAQ (reference sequence). This CDR3 contains 15 residues. The V gene end was trimmed by 7 bases and the J gene end by 6 bases; junction bases not matched to a gene: 12.